The rows below give T cell receptor beta chains drawn from one sample of a study of shared clonotypes between healthy human individuals. Using immunoSEQ multiplex PCR, the repertoire was profiled, and TCRdb retains in-frame clones only, with some absent. In the table there are a few million clones, 85% to 95% of which are singletons. Sequencing was carried out using naive CD4+ T cells from PBMCs. The receptors were sampled from a man aged 18-30 years in good health. Some clones in this sample may be carry-over from other donors' samples. CDR3s include the opening cysteine and the closing phenylalanine or tryptophan. A D gene is named only where the DNA matches it firmly. Rows give clone size only sometimes, using once, few, many, or a class for an expanded clone.

D gene	J gene	V gene	clone size	CDR3 protein	CDR3 DNA
.	TRBJ1-4	TRBV11-2	.	CASSVLGDPNEKLFF	TGTGCCAGCTCGGTTCTAGGCGACCCCAATGAAAAACTGTTTTTT
.	TRBJ2-1	TRBV5-1	once	CASSRVGSRLNTYNEQFF	TGCGCCAGCAGCCGGGTGGGGTCGCGGCTTAACACCTACAATGAGCAGTTCTTC
TRBD1	TRBJ1-1	TRBV27	.	CASSLDWGTGATEAFF	TGTGCCAGCAGTTTAGATTGGGGGACAGGGGCCACTGAAGCTTTCTTT
.	TRBJ2-1	TRBV5-1	.	CASSQSGGFTYNEQFF	TGCGCCAGCAGCCAAAGCGGCGGGTTCACCTACAATGAGCAGTTCTTC
.	TRBJ2-7	TRBV7-6	.	CASSPVGRDEQYF	TGTGCCAGCAGCCCTGTGGGGAGAGACGAGCAGTACTTC
TRBD1	TRBJ1-1	TRBV28	few	CASSTPGTGKNTEAFF	TGTGCCAGCAGTACCCCCGGGACAGGGAAGAACACTGAAGCTTTCTTT
.	TRBJ1-1	TRBV4-3	.	CASSQYRDGGNTEAFF	TGCGCCAGCAGCCAATACCGGGACGGTGGGAACACTGAAGCTTTCTTT
.	TRBJ1-4	TRBV27	.	CASSPWGSGEKLFF	TGTGCCAGCAGCCCCTGGGGCTCTGGGGAAAAACTGTTTTTT
TRBD2	TRBJ2-7	TRBV5-4	.	CASSLAGGPSYEQYF	TGTGCCAGCAGCTTAGCGGGAGGGCCTAGTTACGAGCAGTACTTC
.	TRBJ1-4	TRBV6-5	.	CASSYRGAPNEKLFF	TGTGCCAGCAGTTATCGGGGGGCTCCTAATGAAAAACTGTTTTTT
TRBD2	TRBJ2-5	TRBV28	.	CASSFLLAGETQYF	TGTGCCAGCAGTTTTCTGCTAGCGGGAGAGACCCAGTACTTC
TRBD1	TRBJ1-5	TRBV4-3	.	CASSQSGTAFNQPQHF	TGCGCCAGCAGCCAATCTGGGACAGCTTTTAATCAGCCCCAGCATTTT
.	TRBJ2-5	TRBV5-1	.	CASSLVGAQETQYF	TGCGCCAGCAGCTTGGTGGGAGCACAAGAGACCCAGTACTTC
.	TRBJ1-5	TRBV28	.	CASSLFGANQPQHF	TGTGCCAGCAGTTTATTTGGGGCCAATCAGCCCCAGCATTTT
.	TRBJ1-2	TRBV6-5	once	CASSLGFKNYGYTF	TGTGCCAGCAGTTTGGGGTTTAAGAACTATGGCTACACCTTC
.	TRBJ2-7	TRBV10-1	.	CASSEQSSYEQYF	TGCGCCAGCAGTGAACAGAGCTCCTACGAGCAGTACTTC
.	TRBJ2-5	TRBV28	.	CASSPFEAGLGVETQYF	TGTGCCAGCAGCCCATTCGAGGCCGGTCTGGGGGTAGAGACCCAGTACTTC
.	TRBJ2-5	TRBV28	once	CASRGRTVSETQYF	TGTGCCAGCAGGGGGCGCACGGTCAGCGAGACCCAGTACTTC
TRBD1	TRBJ1-2	TRBV28	.	CASSFTGGYGYTF	TGTGCCAGCAGTTTCACAGGGGGGTATGGCTACACCTTC
TRBD2	TRBJ2-1	TRBV29-1	.	CSVEGLAGGKSYNEQFF	TGCAGCGTTGAAGGGCTAGCGGGAGGCAAATCCTACAATGAGCAGTTCTTC
.	TRBJ1-5	TRBV5-4	.	CASSLAGAGSNQPQHF	TGTGCCAGCAGCTTGGCCGGGGCGGGTAGCAATCAGCCCCAGCATTTT
.	TRBJ2-1	TRBV7-2	.	CASSLAHGSSYNEQFF	TGTGCCAGCAGCTTAGCGCATGGGAGCTCCTACAATGAGCAGTTCTTC
.	TRBJ1-2	TRBV27	.	CASSFRQGYGYTF	TGTGCCAGCAGTTTCCGCCAGGGCTATGGCTACACCTTC
.	TRBJ2-7	TRBV28	.	CASREQGLFSYEQYF	TGTGCCAGCAGAGAACAGGGCCTCTTCTCCTACGAGCAGTACTTC
.	TRBJ2-2	TRBV7-6	.	CASSLGGTGELFF	TGTGCCAGCAGCTTAGGGGGGACCGGGGAGCTGTTTTTT
TRBD2	TRBJ2-1	TRBV7-3	.	CASSYAGSGSGSYNEQFF	TGTGCCAGCAGCTACGCGGGTAGCGGGAGTGGCTCCTACAATGAGCAGTTCTTC
.	TRBJ1-5	TRBV28	.	CASSQAGGGNQPQHF	TGTGCCAGCAGCCAAGCGGGGGGTGGCAATCAGCCCCAGCATTTT
.	TRBJ1-4	TRBV18	.	CASSQQGLREKLFF	TGTGCCAGCTCACAACAGGGTTTGCGGGAAAAACTGTTTTTT
TRBD1	TRBJ1-5	TRBV2	.	CASQGQGVQPQHF	TGTGCCAGCCAAGGACAGGGGGTTCAGCCCCAGCATTTT
.	TRBJ1-1	TRBV30	.	CAWSVPGAGAFF	TGTGCCTGGAGTGTACCTGGAGCCGGAGCTTTCTTT
.	TRBJ1-4	TRBV7-2	once	CASTTAAEKLFF	TGTGCCAGCACCACGGCAGCGGAAAAACTGTTTTTT
.	TRBJ1-1	TRBV5-4	.	CASSLAGMNTEAFF	TGTGCCAGCAGCTTGGCTGGAATGAACACTGAAGCTTTCTTT
.	TRBJ1-2	TRBV19	.	CASSMIRTASVDGYTF	TGTGCCAGTAGTATGATCCGGACAGCTTCAGTGGATGGCTACACCTTC
.	TRBJ2-1	TRBV2	once	CASSAVQGTYNEQFF	TGTGCCAGCAGTGCGGTGCAGGGAACCTACAATGAGCAGTTCTTC
.	TRBJ1-2	TRBV11-2	.	CASSLVGGWNYGYTF	TGTGCCAGCAGCTTAGTAGGAGGGTGGAACTATGGCTACACCTTC
.	TRBJ1-2	TRBV28	.	CASTRQASGYTF	TGTGCCAGCACCCGACAGGCTAGCGGCTACACCTTC
.	TRBJ1-5	TRBV30	.	CAWDRDSNQPQHF	TGTGCCTGGGACCGGGATAGCAATCAGCCCCAGCATTTT
TRBD1	TRBJ2-7	TRBV4-1	.	CASSQGQTLSYEQYF	TGCGCCAGCAGCCAGGGACAGACCCTCTCCTACGAGCAGTACTTC
TRBD2	TRBJ2-1	TRBV28	.	CVRGAGRHNEQFF	TGTGTACGCGGAGCGGGACGCCACAATGAGCAGTTCTTC
TRBD1	TRBJ1-1	TRBV6-6	.	CASSRQGSGAFF	TGTGCCAGCAGTCGACAGGGAAGTGGGGCTTTCTTT
TRBD1	TRBJ2-1	TRBV11-2	.	CASSWTGGGDEQFF	TGTGCCAGCAGCTGGACAGGGGGCGGTGATGAGCAGTTCTTC
TRBD1	TRBJ2-3	TRBV5-1	.	CASSIGQGSPDTQYF	TGCGCCAGCAGCATAGGACAGGGTAGCCCAGATACGCAGTATTTT
TRBD1	TRBJ1-5	TRBV2	.	CASSGAVTGTPQPQHF	TGTGCCAGCAGTGGAGCTGTGACAGGGACGCCTCAGCCCCAGCATTTT
.	TRBJ1-3	TRBV28	.	CAATGSGNTIYF	TGTGCCGCCACCGGGTCTGGAAACACCATATATTTT
.	TRBJ1-2	TRBV6-5	.	CASSLTGGFYGYTF	TGTGCCAGCAGCCTAACCGGGGGGTTCTATGGCTACACCTTC
.	TRBJ2-3	TRBV9	.	CASSEGFLTDTQYF	TGTGCCAGCAGCGAGGGGTTTCTCACAGATACGCAGTATTTT
TRBD2	TRBJ2-3	TRBV7-2	.	CASTLQGLAVADTQYF	TGTGCCAGCACTCTCCAAGGACTAGCGGTTGCAGATACGCAGTATTTT
TRBD1	TRBJ2-1	TRBV5-1	.	CASDRGQSSYNEQFF	TGCGCCAGCGACAGGGGGCAATCCTCCTACAATGAGCAGTTCTTC
.	TRBJ1-2	TRBV2	.	CASSLIDSPYGYTF	TGTGCCAGCAGTTTGATCGACAGCCCTTATGGCTACACCTTC
.	TRBJ2-2	TRBV5-1	.	CASSLETLVNTGELFF	TGCGCCAGCAGCTTGGAAACACTAGTAAACACCGGGGAGCTGTTTTTT